These 14 T cell receptor beta chains were all obtained from the same sample, sequenced in a study of vaccination and CD4 T cells after COVID-19. TCRdb itself ran the PCR reads through MiXCR, one entry per CDR3 protein. The repertoire includes 30,000 to 40,000 distinct CDR3 sequences, about 35% of them detected once, and roughly 5% sits in the top ten. Described time point: late sampling 161 to 241 days after vaccination in three convalescent patients. Specimen: CD4+ T cells from blood, collected about 7 months after SARS-CoV-2 vaccination. The receptors originated from a human donor who had recovered from COVID-19.

The chain employs TRBV28 and TRBJ1-5; D uncertain. Germline lookup yields CDR1 MDHEN and CDR2 SYDVKM. CDR3 length: 14 residues. V was trimmed by 6 bases and J by 4 bases, leaving 13 bases between them. Here the CDR3 DNA reads TGTGCCAGCAGACCCGCCGGAGGGAATCAGCCCCAGCATTTT. It specifies CASRPAGGNQPQHF. Filled out from reference TRBV28 and TRBJ1-5, the complete variable domain reads DVKVTQSSRYLVKRTGEKVFLECVQDMDHENMFWYRQDPGLGLRLIYFSYDVKMKEKGDIPEGYSVSREKKERFSLILESASTNQTSMYLCASRPAGGNQPQHFGDGTRLSIL.

The rearrangement links TRBV28 to TRBJ1-5; 7 nucleotides agree with TRBD1. Trimming cost V 5 bases and J 3 bases; bases outside gene matches: 7. The CDR3 length is 15 residues. Germline V gene lookup returns CDR1 MDHEN and CDR2 SYDVKM. CDR3 in amino acids: CASSSLRGDNQPQHF. CDR3 in DNA: TGTGCCAGCAGTAGCCTCAGGGGGGACAATCAGCCCCAGCATTTT.

This clonotype has only a few counts. The chain carries TRBV19 and TRBJ1-1, with D possibly TRBD1 on 6 matching bases. CDR1 LNHDA and CDR2 SQIVND come from the germline V gene (reference sequence). V was cut by 6 bases and J by 1 base, with 15 bases left in between. This CDR3 comprises 15 residues. CDR3 amino acids: CASSITGQSNTEAFF. The DNA for the CDR3 is TGTGCCAGTAGCATAACAGGGCAATCGAACACTGAAGCTTTCTTT.

This clonotype was seen only a few times. The chain couples TRBV7-9 to TRBJ2-5; 9 bases line up with TRBD2. This CDR3 region has 14 residues. The V gene's germline CDR1 is SEHNR and CDR2 FQNEAQ (reference sequence). The ends lost 8 bases at V and 9 bases at J; junction bases unmatched: 13. The CDR3 bases are TGTGCCAGCGGGGAGCTAGCGGGGCCCCCGGCCCAGTACTTC. Translating gives CASGELAGPPAQYF. The variable domain in full, completed from reference TRBV7-9 and TRBJ2-5, reads DTGVSQNPRHKITKRGQNVTFRCDPISEHNRLYWYRQTLGQGPEFLTYFQNEAQLEKSRLLSDRFSAERPKGSFSTLEIQRTEQGDSAMYLCASGELAGPPAQYFGPGTRLLVL.

This clonotype turned up a few times. V is TRBV6-4 and J is TRBJ2-1; 8 bases are a match to TRBD2. The CDR3 is 14 amino acids. Losses at the gene ends were 3 bases for V and 4 bases for J; bases not matched to a gene: 2. CDR1 is MRHNA, CDR2 SNTAGT, per germline. CDR3 DNA: TGTGCCAGCAGTGAGGCTAGCGGGTACAATGAGCAGTTCTTC. This sequence encodes CASSEASGYNEQFF.

The rearrangement joins TRBV19 to TRBJ2-1, with D possibly matching TRBD2 (6 bases). V shed 3 bases and J shed 0 bases, with 12 bases lying between them. The CDR3 loop spans 16 amino acids. Germline V gives CDR1 LNHDA, CDR2 SQIVND (reference sequence). CDR3 bases: TGTGCCAGTAGTATTCGGGGACTTACCTCCTACAATGAGCAGTTCTTC. Translating gives CASSIRGLTSYNEQFF.

This clonotype was observed a single time. This sequence joins TRBV11-2 and TRBJ2-7; a possible D gene is TRBD1 (5 bases). The CDR3 sequence is 13 residues long. Germline V gives CDR1 SGHAT, CDR2 FQNNGV. The germline V and J ends were trimmed by 1 base and 1 base, with 5 bases remaining between them. CDR3 in DNA: TGTGCCAGCAGCTTAGGACAGTCCTACGAGCAGTACTTC. This codes for CASSLGQSYEQYF. The full variable domain, in which reference TRBV11-2 and TRBJ2-7 provide the parts outside the CDR3, is EAGVAQSPRYKIIEKRQSVAFWCNPISGHATLYWYQQILGQGPKLLIQFQNNGVVDDSQLPKDRFSAERLKGVDSTLKIQPAKLEDSAVYLCASSLGQSYEQYFGPGTRLTVT.

This sequence joins TRBV19 and TRBJ2-1, with 10 bases aligning to TRBD2. Germline CDR1 is LNHDA and CDR2 is SQIVND (reference sequence). V lost 4 bases, J lost 7 bases, and 7 bases stayed unmatched. The length of the CDR3 is 15 residues. CDR3 coding DNA: TGTGCCAGTAGTAGTCTAGCGGGAGTTCTAAATGAGCAGTTCTTC. This gives the protein CASSSLAGVLNEQFF.

This chain connects TRBV2 to TRBJ2-5; TRBD1 matches 7 bases. This CDR3 region has 16 residues. V shed 1 base, J shed 0 bases, and the junction held 5 bases outside the gene matches. CDR1 is SNHLY, CDR2 FYNNEI, per germline. For the CDR3, the DNA is TGTGCCAGCAGTGAAGATGGGGACAGACACCAAGAGACCCAGTACTTC. Its translation is CASSEDGDRHQETQYF.

V gene TRBV6-1 combines with J gene TRBJ2-1; 8 bases fit TRBD1. Trimming cost V 7 bases and J 4 bases; bases outside gene matches: 9. The CDR3 has 15 amino acids. CDR1 and CDR2 from the germline V gene are MNHNS and SASEGT. The DNA for the CDR3 is TGTGCCAGCAACGGACCAGGGGGCCGGTACAATGAGCAGTTCTTC. The encoded protein is CASNGPGGRYNEQFF.

This clonotype was picked up one time. As DNA, the CDR3 is TGCAGCGTGAGGGGGGGGGCCAACGTCCTGACTTTC. Protein product: CSVRGGANVLTF. This sequence joins TRBV29-1 and TRBJ2-6; D may be TRBD1 (6 bases). The CDR3 is 12 residues long. Germline-derived CDR1 and CDR2 are SQVTM and ANQGSEA. Trimming left V 6 bases short and J 4 bases short, with 7 bases between.

This clonotype was detected a few times. The V call is TRBV19, the J call TRBJ2-1; 13 bases match TRBD2. Germline CDR1 LNHDA, CDR2 SQIVND (reference sequence). CDR3 length: 17 amino acids. The V and J ends lost 5 bases and 0 bases, in that order; junction bases with no gene match: 4. The CDR3 region has the DNA TGTGCCAGTAGTCGGACTAGCGGGGGAGGCTCCTACAATGAGCAGTTCTTC. Amino acids: CASSRTSGGGSYNEQFF. Filled out from reference TRBV19 and TRBJ2-1, the complete variable domain reads DGGITQSPKYLFRKEGQNVTLSCEQNLNHDAMYWYRQDPGQGLRLIYYSQIVNDFQKGDIAEGYSVSREKKESFPLTVTSAQKNPTAFYLCASSRTSGGGSYNEQFFGPGTRLTVL.

The gene calls are TRBV20-1 and TRBJ2-5; D perhaps matches TRBD2 (5 bases). Germline V gene data show CDR1 as DFQATT and CDR2 as SNEGSKA (reference sequence). Deletions cut 5 bases from V and 6 bases from J, with 10 bases between. The CDR3 extends over 11 amino acids. For the CDR3, the DNA is TGCAGTGCTTGGACTCAACAGACCCAGTACTTC. This translates into CSAWTQQTQYF.

The chain combines TRBV20-1 with TRBJ2-1, with 14 nucleotides matching TRBD2. The germline V gene has CDR1 DFQATT and CDR2 SNEGSKA (reference sequence). V shed 6 bases and J 6 bases; nucleotides not matched to a gene: 13. The CDR3 runs to 17 residues. The CDR3: CSAERSKTSGRGNEQFF. The CDR3 nucleotides read TGCAGTGCGGAGAGGAGTAAGACTAGCGGGAGGGGCAATGAGCAGTTCTTC.